One sample yielded the 16 T cell receptor beta chains listed below, sequenced in a study of shared clonotypes between healthy human individuals. Using immunoSEQ multiplex PCR, the repertoire was profiled, and TCRdb retains in-frame clones only, with some absent. The sample consists of some 2,000,000 clones, 85% to 95% of them appearing once. Sequences were obtained from naive CD4+ T cells sorted from blood. Subset in this sample: CD45RA+ positively selected. The origin of the receptors is a young man in good health.

This clone came up once. The rearrangement links TRBV18 to TRBJ2-5; D gene unclear. Germline V gene lookup returns CDR1 KGHSH and CDR2 LQKENI. V was clipped by 2 bases and J by 5 bases, with 9 bases between them. The CDR3 covers 13 residues. The CDR3 here is CASSPSVGETQYF. CDR3 bases: TGTGCCAGCTCACCATCGGTGGGGGAGACCCAGTACTTC.

The genes are TRBV7-8 and TRBJ2-7, with TRBD1 identical over 10 bases. Per the germline V gene, CDR1 is SGHVS and CDR2 is FQNEAQ. Unmatched junction bases numbered 8, after V lost 5 bases and J lost 4 bases. This CDR3 has 15 amino acids. The CDR3 DNA sequence: TGTGCCAGCAGCCTTGCCGGGGACAGGGGATACGAGCAGTACTTC. Its protein product is CASSLAGDRGYEQYF.

Regarding this clone: The sample carries other DNA sequences with the same CDR3. V and J are TRBV4-1 and TRBJ1-4; no clear D gene. The V gene lost 0 bases and the J gene lost 8 bases, with 4 bases spanning the gap. This CDR3 is 12 amino acids long. Germline values: CDR1 MGHRA, CDR2 YSYEKL. The CDR3 loop is CASSQDREKLFF. The CDR3 nucleotides read TGCGCCAGCAGCCAAGATCGAGAAAAACTGTTTTTT.

This rearrangement joins TRBV9 to TRBJ2-1; no firm D call. The V gene's germline CDR1 is SGDLS and CDR2 YYNGEE. The length of the CDR3 is 15 residues. Trimming stripped 0 bases from V and 0 bases from J, with 7 bases between. DNA of the CDR3: TGTGCCAGCAGCGTAGCGAGCAGCTCCTACAATGAGCAGTTCTTC. This encodes CASSVASSSYNEQFF.

The chain uses TRBV9 and TRBJ1-2; the D is unclear. Trimming shortened V by 3 bases and J by 1 base, and 7 bases separated the two germline ends. Germline V gene lookup returns CDR1 SGDLS and CDR2 YYNGEE. The CDR3 runs 13 residues. The CDR3 DNA follows: TGTGCCAGCAGCGAATATAGTAACTATGGCTACACCTTC. Translated, it gives CASSEYSNYGYTF.

This sequence joins TRBV19 and TRBJ1-1, with a possible D match to TRBD1 (5 bases). This CDR3 spans 13 amino acids. Deletions cut 10 bases from V and 2 bases from J, with 14 bases between. The germline CDR1 and CDR2 sequences are LNHDA and SQIVND (reference sequence). The CDR3 spells CATGGRLNTEAFF. The CDR3 DNA is TGTGCCACCGGGGGGAGATTAAACACTGAAGCTTTCTTT.

V gene TRBV5-1 combines with J gene TRBJ1-5; TRBD1 might be the D (6 bases). Germline V gene sequence: CDR1 SGHRS, CDR2 YFSETQ. CDR3 length equals 15 residues. With 4 bases removed from V and 5 bases from J, the gap between germline ends came to 16 bases. CDR3 amino acids: CASSPGAGNYQPQHF. The CDR3 nucleotides read TGCGCCAGCAGCCCAGGGGCAGGCAACTATCAGCCCCAGCATTTT.

This rearrangement joins TRBV9 to TRBJ2-5, with 8 bases matching TRBD2. Germline loops: CDR1 SGDLS, CDR2 YYNGEE. The CDR3 has 15 residues. Trimming took 2 bases from V and 3 from J; bases not matched to a gene: 6. This CDR3 reads CASSVPGLGEETQYF. CDR3 coding DNA: TGTGCCAGCAGCGTTCCGGGACTAGGGGAAGAGACCCAGTACTTC.

This chain joins TRBV10-1 and TRBJ2-5; the match to TRBD2 covers 10 bases. Germline CDR1 WNHNN, CDR2 SYGVQD (reference sequence). This CDR3 contains 15 residues. The trim removed 6 bases at V and 2 bases at J, leaving 6 bases unmatched. Here the CDR3 DNA reads TGCGCCAGCAGCTCCTCTAGCGGGGGACAAGAGACCCAGTACTTC. Amino acids: CASSSSSGGQETQYF.

The rearrangement uses TRBV30 and TRBJ1-5; TRBD1 matches at 9 bases. The trim removed 5 bases at V and 0 bases at J, leaving 11 bases unmatched. The CDR3 is made up of 17 amino acids. Germline V CDR1 and CDR2: GTSNPN, SVGIG (reference sequence). In nucleotides, the CDR3 is TGTGCCTGGGTCCCGGGACAGGGCACCAGTAGCAATCAGCCCCAGCATTTT. Encoded protein: CAWVPGQGTSSNQPQHF.

This clone appeared a single time. The chain uses TRBV10-3 and TRBJ2-7; TRBD1 matches 11 bases. V lost 5 bases, J lost 9 bases, and 9 bases stayed unmatched. The CDR3 extends over 14 amino acids. CDR1 is ENHRY, CDR2 SYGVKD, per germline. CDR3 protein: CAISRTGGESGQYF. The CDR3 DNA sequence: TGTGCCATCAGTAGGACAGGGGGCGAATCGGGGCAGTACTTC.

This clone has more than one count but fewer than ten. The V and J genes are TRBV7-6 and TRBJ1-5; D not resolved. Germline V CDR1 and CDR2: SGHVS, FNYEAQ. V gave up 2 bases and J gave up 2 bases, with 13 bases separating them. This CDR3 is built from 16 residues. Written as DNA, the CDR3 is TGTGCCAGCAGCTTAAGCGCGGGAGGTGGCAATCAGCCCCAGCATTTT. Protein: CASSLSAGGGNQPQHF.

The rearrangement links TRBV29-1 to TRBJ2-1; no reliable D call. Trimming took off 3 bases at V and 10 bases at J, with 7 bases between the two ends. The CDR3 spans 10 residues. Germline V gene sequence: CDR1 SQVTM, CDR2 ANQGSEA. CDR3 sequence (DNA): TGCAGCGTTGAGTCGGAGGAGCAGTTCTTC. Amino acid sequence: CSVESEEQFF.

The table lists this clone with a count of one. The gene calls are TRBV30 and TRBJ2-1; unclear D gene. V gave up 0 bases and J gave up 9 bases, with 6 bases separating them. The CDR3 is 11 residues long. Germline V lookup: CDR1 GTSNPN, CDR2 SVGIG (reference sequence). CDR3 loop: CAWSVQGEQFF. The CDR3 DNA reads as TGTGCCTGGAGTGTACAAGGTGAGCAGTTCTTC.

V gene TRBV25-1 combines with J gene TRBJ2-7, with a possible D match to TRBD1 (5 bases). Germline CDR1 MGHDK, CDR2 SYGVNS. The length of the CDR3 is 11 residues. V was pared by 11 bases and J by 4 bases, with 12 bases between. The CDR3 reads CASSQGYEQYF. In DNA form, the CDR3 reads TGTGCCTCCTCCCAGGGTTACGAGCAGTACTTC.

The CDR3 DNA reads TGTGCCAGCAGCTCCAGCGGACCCAGCTACGAGCAGTACTTC. Translated: CASSSSGPSYEQYF. V is TRBV11-1 and J is TRBJ2-7, with D possibly matching TRBD2 (5 bases). CDR3 length equals 14 residues. Germline lookup yields CDR1 SGHAT and CDR2 FQDESV (reference sequence). Trimming shortened V by 4 bases and J by 3 bases, and 13 bases separated the two germline ends.